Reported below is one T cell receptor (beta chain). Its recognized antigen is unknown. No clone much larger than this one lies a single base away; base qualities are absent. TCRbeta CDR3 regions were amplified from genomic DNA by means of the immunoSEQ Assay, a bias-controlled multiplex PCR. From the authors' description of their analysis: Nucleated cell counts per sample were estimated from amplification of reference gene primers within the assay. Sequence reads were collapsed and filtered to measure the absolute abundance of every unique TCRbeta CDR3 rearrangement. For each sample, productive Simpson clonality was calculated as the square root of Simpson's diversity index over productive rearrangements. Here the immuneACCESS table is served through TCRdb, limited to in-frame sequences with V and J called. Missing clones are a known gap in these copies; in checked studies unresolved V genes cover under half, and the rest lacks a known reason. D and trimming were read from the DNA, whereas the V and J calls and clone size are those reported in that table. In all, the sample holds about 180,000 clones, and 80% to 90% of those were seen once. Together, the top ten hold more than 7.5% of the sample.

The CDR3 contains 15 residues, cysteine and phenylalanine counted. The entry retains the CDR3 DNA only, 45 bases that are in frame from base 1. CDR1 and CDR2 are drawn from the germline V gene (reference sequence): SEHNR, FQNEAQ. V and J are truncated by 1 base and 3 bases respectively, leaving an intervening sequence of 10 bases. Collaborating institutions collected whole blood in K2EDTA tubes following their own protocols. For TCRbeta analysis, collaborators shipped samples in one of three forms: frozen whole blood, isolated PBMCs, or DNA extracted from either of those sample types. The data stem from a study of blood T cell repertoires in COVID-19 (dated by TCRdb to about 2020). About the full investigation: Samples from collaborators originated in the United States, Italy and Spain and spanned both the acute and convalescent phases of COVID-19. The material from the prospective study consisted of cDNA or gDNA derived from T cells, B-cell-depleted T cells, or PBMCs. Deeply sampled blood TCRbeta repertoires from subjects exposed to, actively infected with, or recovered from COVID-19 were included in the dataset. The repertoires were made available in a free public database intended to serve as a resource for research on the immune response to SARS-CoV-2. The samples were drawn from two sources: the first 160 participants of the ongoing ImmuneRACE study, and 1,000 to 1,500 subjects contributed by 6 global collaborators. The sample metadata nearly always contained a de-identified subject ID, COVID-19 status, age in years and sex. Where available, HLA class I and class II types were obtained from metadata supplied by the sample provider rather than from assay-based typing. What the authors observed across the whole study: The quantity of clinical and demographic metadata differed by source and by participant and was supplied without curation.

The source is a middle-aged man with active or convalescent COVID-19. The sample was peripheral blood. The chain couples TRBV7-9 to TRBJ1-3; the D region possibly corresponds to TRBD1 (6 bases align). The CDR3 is CASSLEGGVGNTIYF. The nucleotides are TGTGCCAGCAGCTTAGAAGGGGGAGTTGGAAACACCATATATTTT.